One sample yielded the 7 T cell receptor beta chains listed below, sequenced in a study of shared clonotypes between healthy human individuals. Only in-frame clones appear in the TCRdb table, and some are missing; sequencing was by immunoSEQ multiplex PCR. The data hold 2 million to 3 million clones, with roughly 93% observed a single time. Sequenced material: naive CD4+ T cells from PBMCs. The subset here: CD45RA+ positively selected. The receptors shown here come from a man between 18 and 29 years old in good health. Some clones in this sample may be carry-over from other donors' samples.

The chain uses TRBV27 and TRBJ2-7; TRBD2 matches 13 bases. J lost 5 bases, V lost 5 bases, and 6 bases had no gene match. The CDR3 totals 15 residues. Per germline, CDR1 MNHEY and CDR2 SMNVEV (reference sequence). The CDR3 nucleotides are TGTGCCAGCAGTCACACTAGCGGGAGGGTCCACGAGCAGTACTTC. This gives the protein CASSHTSGRVHEQYF.

V is TRBV11-2 and J is TRBJ1-1, with unresolved D. Looked up from germline, CDR1 is SGHAT and CDR2 is FQNNGV. CDR3 length: 13 amino acids. The V gene lost 2 bases and the J gene lost 5 bases, with 9 bases spanning the gap. CDR3 in DNA: TGTGCCAGCAGCTTAATGCTGGATACTGAAGCTTTCTTT. It codes for CASSLMLDTEAFF.

This rearrangement joins TRBV19 to TRBJ2-1; TRBD2 matches at 10 bases. The junction had 4 bases not matched to a gene; V was cut back by 5 bases and J by 0 bases. Germline lookup yields CDR1 LNHDA and CDR2 SQIVND (reference sequence). There are 16 residues in the CDR3. In DNA, the CDR3 is TGTGCCAGTAGTGCGGGACTAGCGAGCTCCTACAATGAGCAGTTCTTC. Its translation is CASSAGLASSYNEQFF.

This CDR3 reads CASSPPNRDGPSGEQYF. CDR3 DNA sequence: TGTGCCAGCTCACCACCGAACCGTGACGGGCCGAGCGGGGAGCAGTACTTC. The rearrangement links TRBV18 to TRBJ2-5, with 7 bases identical to TRBD2. The length of the CDR3 is 17 residues. Germline CDR1 and CDR2: KGHSH and LQKENI. The J segment lost 11 bases and the V segment lost 0 bases, leaving 18 bases of the junction unmatched. Using reference TRBV18 and TRBJ2-5 for the parts outside the CDR3, the full variable domain is NAGVMQNPRHLVRRRGQEARLRCSPMKGHSHVYWYRQLPEEGLKFMVYLQKENIIDESGMPKERFSAEFPKEGPSILRIQQVVRGDSAAYFCASSPPNRDGPSGEQYFGPGTRLLVL.

About this clone: Distinct nucleotide sequences in the sample also encode this CDR3. The V call is TRBV6-6, the J call TRBJ2-7, with D hard to call. With 7 bases removed from V and 7 bases from J, the gap between germline ends came to 14 bases. The CDR3 totals 12 residues. Germline V gene sequence: CDR1 MNHNY, CDR2 SVGAGI (reference sequence). As DNA, the CDR3 is TGTGCCAGCACCAACCTGATGGGTGAGCAGTACTTC. The encoded protein is CASTNLMGEQYF.

V gene TRBV29-1 combines with J gene TRBJ2-1, with 7 bases identical to TRBD2. Germline CDR1 reads SQVTM; CDR2 reads ANQGSEA. The length of the CDR3 is 13 residues. V dropped 4 bases and J dropped 4; count of bases not matched to a gene: 4. CDR3 amino acids: CSVAAGNYNEQFF. The CDR3 region has the DNA TGCAGCGTTGCAGCGGGAAATTACAATGAGCAGTTCTTC.

CDR3 in DNA: TGCGCCAGCAGCCTCAAAGCGGGATTCGACTACGAGCAGTACTTC. Its protein is CASSLKAGFDYEQYF. The genes are TRBV4-1 and TRBJ2-7; TRBD2 aligns across 7 bases. The CDR3 extends over 15 amino acids. Germline-derived CDR1 and CDR2 are MGHRA and YSYEKL. Trimming cost V 4 bases and J 3 bases; bases outside gene matches: 9.